The T cell receptor (beta chain) described here comes from a study of blood T cell repertoires in COVID-19. Study-wide background: Collection of acute and convalescent COVID-19 samples took place in the United States, Italy and Spain. From T cells, B-cell-depleted T cells, or PBMCs came the material, which was cDNA or gDNA.

The CDR3 spans 17 residues. Germline V gene sequence: CDR1 MGHRA, CDR2 YSYEKL. V lost 2 bases and J lost 1, with 12 bases in between. In the original processing: Amplified reference gene primers provided the basis for estimating nucleated cell counts. TCRdb keeps only in-frame clones here, not all; method: immunoSEQ multiplex PCR. V, J and clone size are those of that table, while D and trimming were read from the DNA. Of 60,000 to 85,000 clones in the sample, 83% are singletons; the top ten hold approximately 40%. The clonotype comes from a man older than 75 with acute or convalescent COVID-19. Material for sequencing was peripheral blood. This chain joins TRBV4-1 and TRBJ2-6; D is uncertain. The chain's CDR3 is CASSQSLAVSGANVLTF. The CDR3 DNA reads as TGCGCCAGCAGCCAAAGTCTCGCAGTTTCTGGGGCCAACGTCCTGACTTTC.